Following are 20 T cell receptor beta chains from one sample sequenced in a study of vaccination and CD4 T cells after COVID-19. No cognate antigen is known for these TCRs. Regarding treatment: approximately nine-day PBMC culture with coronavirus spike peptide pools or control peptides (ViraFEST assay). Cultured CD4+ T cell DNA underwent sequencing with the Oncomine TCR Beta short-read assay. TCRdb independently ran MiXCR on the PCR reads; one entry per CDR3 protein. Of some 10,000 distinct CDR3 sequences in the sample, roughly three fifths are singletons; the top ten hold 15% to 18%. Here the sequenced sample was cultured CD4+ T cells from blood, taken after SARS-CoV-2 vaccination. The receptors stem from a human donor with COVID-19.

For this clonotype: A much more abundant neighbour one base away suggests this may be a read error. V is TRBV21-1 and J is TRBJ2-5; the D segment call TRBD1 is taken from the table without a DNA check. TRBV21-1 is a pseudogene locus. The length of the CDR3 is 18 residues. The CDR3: CASRGFSNGGQHQETQYF. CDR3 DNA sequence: TGTGCCAGCAGGGGCTTTTCGAATGGGGGTCAGCACCAAGAGACCCAGTACTTC.

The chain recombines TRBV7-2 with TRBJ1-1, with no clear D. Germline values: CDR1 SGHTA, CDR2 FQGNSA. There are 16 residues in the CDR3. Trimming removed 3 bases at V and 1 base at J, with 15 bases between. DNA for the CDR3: TGTGCCAGCAGCTTGATGGTTGGACGGCAGAACACTGAAGCTTTCTTT. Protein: CASSLMVGRQNTEAFF. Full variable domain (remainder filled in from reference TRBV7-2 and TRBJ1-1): GAGVSQSPSNKVTEKGKDVELRCDPISGHTALYWYRQSLGQGLEFLIYFQGNSAPDKSGLPSDRFSAERTGGSVSTLTIQRTQQEDSAVYLCASSLMVGRQNTEAFFGQGTRLTVV.

As DNA, the CDR3 is TGTGCCAGCAGCTTCTATAAGGACAATGAGCAGTTCTTC. It translates to CASSFYKDNEQFF. The chain uses TRBV7-2 and TRBJ2-1; D is unclear. The CDR3 has 13 residues. V lost 3 bases to trimming and J lost 5 bases, with 8 bases between them. Germline lookup yields CDR1 SGHTA and CDR2 FQGNSA.

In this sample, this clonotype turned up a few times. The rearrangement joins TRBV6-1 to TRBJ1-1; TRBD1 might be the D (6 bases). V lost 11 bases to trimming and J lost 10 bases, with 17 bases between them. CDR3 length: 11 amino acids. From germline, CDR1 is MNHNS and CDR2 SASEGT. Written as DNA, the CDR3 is TGTGCCGGATCAATTGGGGGGCCAGCTTTCTTT. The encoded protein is CAGSIGGPAFF.

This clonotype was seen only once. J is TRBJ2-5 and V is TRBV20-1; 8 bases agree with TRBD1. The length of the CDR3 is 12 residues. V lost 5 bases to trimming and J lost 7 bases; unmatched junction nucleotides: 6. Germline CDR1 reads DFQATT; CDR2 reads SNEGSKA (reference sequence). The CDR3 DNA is TGCAGTGCTGAAGGACAGGGTGGGACCCAGTACTTC. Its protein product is CSAEGQGGTQYF.

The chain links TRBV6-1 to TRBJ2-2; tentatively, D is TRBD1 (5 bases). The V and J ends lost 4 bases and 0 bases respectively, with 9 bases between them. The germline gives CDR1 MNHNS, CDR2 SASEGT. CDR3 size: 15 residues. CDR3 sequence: CASSGGGSNTGELFF. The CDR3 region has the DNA TGTGCCAGCAGTGGGGGCGGATCGAACACCGGGGAGCTGTTTTTT.

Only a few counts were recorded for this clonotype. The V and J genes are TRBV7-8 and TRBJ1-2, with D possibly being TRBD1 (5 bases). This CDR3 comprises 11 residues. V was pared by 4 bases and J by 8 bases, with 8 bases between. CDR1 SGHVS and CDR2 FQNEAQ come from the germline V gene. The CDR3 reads CASSSWGGYTF. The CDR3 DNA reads TGTGCCAGCAGCTCCTGGGGGGGCTACACCTTC.

In DNA form, the CDR3 reads TGTGCCAGCAGTGGACAGGGTAGTAGTAGAACTGAAGCTTTCTTT. It translates to CASSGQGSSRTEAFF. The genes are TRBV2 and TRBJ1-1; 7 nucleotides agree with TRBD1. The CDR3 runs to 15 residues. The ends lost 4 bases at V and 5 bases at J; junction bases unmatched: 10. Per germline, CDR1 SNHLY and CDR2 FYNNEI. Supplemented by reference TRBV2 and TRBJ1-1, the full variable domain reads EPEVTQTPSHQVTQMGQEVILRCVPISNHLYFYWYRQILGQKVEFLVSFYNNEISEKSEIFDDQFSVERPDGSNFTLKIRSTKLEDSAMYFCASSGQGSSRTEAFFGQGTRLTVV.

CDR3 DNA: TGCAGTACGTTGGGGGAGAGCTCCTACGAGCAGTACTTC. It yields the protein CSTLGESSYEQYF. The chain couples TRBV20-1 to TRBJ2-7, with D perhaps being TRBD1 or TRBD2 (5 bases each). This CDR3 contains 13 residues. Trimming took off 8 bases at V and 0 bases at J, with 14 bases between the two ends. Germline V lookup: CDR1 DFQATT, CDR2 SNEGSKA (reference sequence).

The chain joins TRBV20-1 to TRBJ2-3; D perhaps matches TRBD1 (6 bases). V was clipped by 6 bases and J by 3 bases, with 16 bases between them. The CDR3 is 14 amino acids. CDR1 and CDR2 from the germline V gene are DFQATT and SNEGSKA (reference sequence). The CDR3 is CSATKGVVTDTQYF. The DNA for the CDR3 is TGCAGTGCCACAAAGGGGGTAGTGACAGATACGCAGTATTTT.

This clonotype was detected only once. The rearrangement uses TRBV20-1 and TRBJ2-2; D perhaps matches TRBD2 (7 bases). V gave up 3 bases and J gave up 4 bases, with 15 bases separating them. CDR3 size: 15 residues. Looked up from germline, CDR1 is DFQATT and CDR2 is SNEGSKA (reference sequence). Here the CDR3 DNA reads TGCAGTGCTAGTGGGGGGGGCCCGCTCACCGGGGAGCTGTTTTTT. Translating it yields CSASGGGPLTGELFF.

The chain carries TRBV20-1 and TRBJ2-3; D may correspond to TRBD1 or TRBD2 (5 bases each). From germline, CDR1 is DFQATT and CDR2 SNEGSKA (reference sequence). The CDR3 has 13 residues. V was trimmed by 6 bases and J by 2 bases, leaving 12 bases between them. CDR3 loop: CSAETGTTDTQYF. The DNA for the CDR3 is TGCAGTGCCGAGACCGGGACCACAGATACGCAGTATTTT.

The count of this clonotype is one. CDR3 in DNA: TGTGCCAGCAGGACCAGGGGAGGAGGCAATCAGCCCCAGCATTTT. It codes for CASRTRGGGNQPQHF. The V and J genes are TRBV2 and TRBJ1-5; D is perhaps TRBD1 (6 bases). The germline V and J ends were trimmed by 6 bases and 2 bases, with 14 bases remaining between them. The CDR3 is 15 amino acids. CDR1 SNHLY and CDR2 FYNNEI come from the germline V gene.

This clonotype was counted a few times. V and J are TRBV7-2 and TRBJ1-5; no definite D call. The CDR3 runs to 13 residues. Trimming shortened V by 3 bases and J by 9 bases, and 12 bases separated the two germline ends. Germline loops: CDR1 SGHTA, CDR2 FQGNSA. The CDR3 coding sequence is TGTGCCAGCAGCTTCGGGGAATCAGCGCCCCAGCATTTT. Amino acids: CASSFGESAPQHF.

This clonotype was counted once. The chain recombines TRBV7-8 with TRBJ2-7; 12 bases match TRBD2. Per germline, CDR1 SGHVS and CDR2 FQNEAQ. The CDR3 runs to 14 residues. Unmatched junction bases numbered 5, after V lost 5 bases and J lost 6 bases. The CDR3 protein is CASSALAGGFEQYF. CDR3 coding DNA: TGTGCCAGCAGCGCTCTAGCGGGGGGGTTCGAGCAGTACTTC.

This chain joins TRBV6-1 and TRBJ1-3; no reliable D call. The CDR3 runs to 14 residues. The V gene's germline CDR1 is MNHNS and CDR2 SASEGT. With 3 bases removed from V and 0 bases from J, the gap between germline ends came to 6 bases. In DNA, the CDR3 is TGTGCCAGCAGTGATCCGCCCTCTGGAAACACCATATATTTT. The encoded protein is CASSDPPSGNTIYF.

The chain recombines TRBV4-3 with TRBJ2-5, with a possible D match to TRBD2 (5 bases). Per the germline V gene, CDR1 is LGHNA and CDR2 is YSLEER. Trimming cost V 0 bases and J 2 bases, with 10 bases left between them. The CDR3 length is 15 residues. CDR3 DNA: TGCGCCAGCAGCCAAGACTGGCGGACTCAAGAGACCCAGTACTTC. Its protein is CASSQDWRTQETQYF.

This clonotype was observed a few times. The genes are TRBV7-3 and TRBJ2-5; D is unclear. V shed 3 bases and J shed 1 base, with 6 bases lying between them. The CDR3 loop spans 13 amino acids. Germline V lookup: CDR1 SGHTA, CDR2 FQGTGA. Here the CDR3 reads CASSFGSQETQYF. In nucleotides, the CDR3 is TGTGCCAGCAGCTTTGGCAGCCAAGAGACCCAGTACTTC.

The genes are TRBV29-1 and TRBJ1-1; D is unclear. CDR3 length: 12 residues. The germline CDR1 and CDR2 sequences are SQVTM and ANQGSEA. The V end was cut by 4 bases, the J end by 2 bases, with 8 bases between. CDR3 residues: CSVGQANTEAFF. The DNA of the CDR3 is TGCAGCGTTGGCCAGGCTAACACTGAAGCTTTCTTT.

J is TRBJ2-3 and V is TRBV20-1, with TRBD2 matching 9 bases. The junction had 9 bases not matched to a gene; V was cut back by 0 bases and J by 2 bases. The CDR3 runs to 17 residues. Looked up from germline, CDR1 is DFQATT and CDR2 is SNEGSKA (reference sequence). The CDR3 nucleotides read TGCAGTGCTAGAGATACGGCGAGCGGGGGGCACACAGATACGCAGTATTTT. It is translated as CSARDTASGGHTDTQYF.